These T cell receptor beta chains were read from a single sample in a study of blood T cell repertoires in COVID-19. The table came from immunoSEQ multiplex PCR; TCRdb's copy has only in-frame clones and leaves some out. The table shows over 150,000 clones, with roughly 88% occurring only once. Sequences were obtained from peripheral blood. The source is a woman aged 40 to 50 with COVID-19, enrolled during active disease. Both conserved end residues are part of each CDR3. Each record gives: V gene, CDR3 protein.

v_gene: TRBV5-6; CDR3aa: CASREPGQGNEKLFF
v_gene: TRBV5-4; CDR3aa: CASSSGGGYNSPLHF
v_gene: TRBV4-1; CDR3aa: CASSQVRSSGNTIYF
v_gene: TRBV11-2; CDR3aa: CASSSGGGWGTEAFF
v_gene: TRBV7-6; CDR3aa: CASSTPLPRQDSVLGDTEAFF
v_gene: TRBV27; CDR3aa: CAKNGSSYEQYF
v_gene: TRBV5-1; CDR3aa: CASSLGLEVRNIQYF
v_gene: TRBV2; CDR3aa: CASCLTRDRVAEQPQHF
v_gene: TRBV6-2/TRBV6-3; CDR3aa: CASSYVDRIEAFF
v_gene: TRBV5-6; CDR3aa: CASSYNRGLEYF
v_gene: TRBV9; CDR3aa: CASSVEGRGNSPLHF
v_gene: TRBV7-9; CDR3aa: CASSPRGLLQETQYF
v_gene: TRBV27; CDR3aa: CASRETGSNNEQFF
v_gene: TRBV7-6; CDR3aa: CASSLSGGYNEQFF
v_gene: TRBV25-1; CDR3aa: CASSLQGVNYGYTF
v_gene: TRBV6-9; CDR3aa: CASSYGGTNPYEQYF
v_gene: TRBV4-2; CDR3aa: CASSQDRGLDEKLFF
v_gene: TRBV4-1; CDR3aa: CASSQGEASNQPQHF
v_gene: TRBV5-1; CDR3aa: CASSSGGGEETQYF
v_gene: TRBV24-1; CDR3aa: CATSDSRVPHSPLHF
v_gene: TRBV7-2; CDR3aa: CASSLNRAGYGYTF
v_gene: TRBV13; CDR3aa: CASSDRANQPQHF
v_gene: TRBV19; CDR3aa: CASSNRGGYGYTF
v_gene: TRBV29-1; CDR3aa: CSVGVPSGKETQYF
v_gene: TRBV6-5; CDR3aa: CASRTGQVQPQHF
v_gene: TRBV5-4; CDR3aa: CASSLAPSSSYNEQFF
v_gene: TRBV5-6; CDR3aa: CASSLIGQTVYEQYF
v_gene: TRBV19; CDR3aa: CASRKTGVDYGYTF
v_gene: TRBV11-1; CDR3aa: CASSLERSGGDSPLHF
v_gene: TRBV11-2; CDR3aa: CASSLVGQGASLTYYGYTF
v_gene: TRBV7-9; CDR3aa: CASSPWVASSYEQYF
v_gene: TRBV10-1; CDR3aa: CASSYLRDRGPYGYTF
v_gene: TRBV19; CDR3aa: CASSNTASGYTF
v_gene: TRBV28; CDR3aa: CASSLSARGHEQYF
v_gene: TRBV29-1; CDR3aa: CSVEGGAGGEKLFF
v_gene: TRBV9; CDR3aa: CASSPRGQGGTEAFF
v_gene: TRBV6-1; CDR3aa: CASSEARAVYGYTF
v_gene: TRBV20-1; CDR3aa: CSARMADEQFF
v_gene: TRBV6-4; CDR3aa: CASSDFGGPSTDTQYF
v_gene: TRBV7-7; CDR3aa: CASSLELDRETQYF
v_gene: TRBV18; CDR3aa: CASSRQRNEKLFF
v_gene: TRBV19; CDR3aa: CASSATGGVGQPQHF
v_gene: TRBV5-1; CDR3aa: CASSLAGQGSYGYTF
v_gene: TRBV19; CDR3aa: CASSMGSNTEAFF
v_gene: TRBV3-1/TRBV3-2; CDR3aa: CASSLPGVSYEQYF
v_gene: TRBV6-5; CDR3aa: CASSFSGQGYGAEAFF
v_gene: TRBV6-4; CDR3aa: CASSERSTDTQYF